The T cell receptor (beta chain) under discussion was sequenced for a study of CD8+CD57+ T cells in acquired aplastic anemia. Overall study context: Mean yield of DNA from sorted CD4+ and CD8+ cells was 3 to 3.5 ug. Study results and limitations: Around 29 shared CD8+ CDR3s appeared highly expressed within patients' immunodominant clones. Significant differences in CD8+ Simpson's diversity were not observed between patients and controls.

Genomic DNA, the template, was used for profiling of the TCR beta VDJ and CDR3. Via MiXCR, TCRdb re-called the reads, giving one row per CDR3 protein. The repertoire holds roughly 86,000 distinct CDR3 sequences, with less than 60% as singletons. The CDR3 spans 15 residues. Germline V gives CDR1 WSHSY, CDR2 SAAADI. V gave up 7 bases and J gave up 1 base, with 16 bases separating them. To note about this clonotype: Its antigen is unknown.

Sequencing used sorted CD4+, CD8+, or CD8+CD57+ T cells (not recorded which) from PBMCs. The V call is TRBV10-2, the J call TRBJ2-5, with D tentatively TRBD2 (7 bases). This receptor was identified in a human donor in good health, serving as a control. In DNA form, the CDR3 reads TGCGCCAGCACATTTCGGGGGGCCACCCAAGAGACCCAGTACTTC. It codes for CASTFRGATQETQYF.